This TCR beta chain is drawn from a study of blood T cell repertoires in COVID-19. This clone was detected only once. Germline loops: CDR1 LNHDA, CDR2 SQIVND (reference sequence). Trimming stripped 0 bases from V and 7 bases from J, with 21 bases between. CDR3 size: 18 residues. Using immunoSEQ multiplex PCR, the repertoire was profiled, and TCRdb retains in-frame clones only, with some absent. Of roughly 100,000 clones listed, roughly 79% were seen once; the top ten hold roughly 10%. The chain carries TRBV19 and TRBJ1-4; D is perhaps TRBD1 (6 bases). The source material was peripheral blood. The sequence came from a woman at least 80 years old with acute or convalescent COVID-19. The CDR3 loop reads CASSIELMAREGGEKLFF. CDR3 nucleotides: TGTGCCAGTAGTATAGAGCTAATGGCCAGGGAGGGGGGTGAAAAACTGTTTTTT.